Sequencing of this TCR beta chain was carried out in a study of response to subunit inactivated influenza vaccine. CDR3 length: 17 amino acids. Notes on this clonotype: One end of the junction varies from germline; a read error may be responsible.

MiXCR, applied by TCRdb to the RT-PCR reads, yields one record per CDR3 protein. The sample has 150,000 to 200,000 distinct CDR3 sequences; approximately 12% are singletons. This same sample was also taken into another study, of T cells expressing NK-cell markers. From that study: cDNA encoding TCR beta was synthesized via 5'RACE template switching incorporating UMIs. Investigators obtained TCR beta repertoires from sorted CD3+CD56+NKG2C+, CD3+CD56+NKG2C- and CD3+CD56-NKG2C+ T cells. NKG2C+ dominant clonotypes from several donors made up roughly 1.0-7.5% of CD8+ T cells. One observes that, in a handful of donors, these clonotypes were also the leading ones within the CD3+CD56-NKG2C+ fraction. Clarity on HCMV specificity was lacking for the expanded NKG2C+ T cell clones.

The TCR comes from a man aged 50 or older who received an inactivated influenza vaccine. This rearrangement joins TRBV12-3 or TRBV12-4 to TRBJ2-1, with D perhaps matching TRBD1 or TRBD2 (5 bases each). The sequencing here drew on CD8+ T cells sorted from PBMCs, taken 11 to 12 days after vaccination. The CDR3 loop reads CARRAVQPEAPYNEQFF. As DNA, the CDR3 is TGTGCCCGCAGGGCCGTTCAACCGGAGGCCCCCTACAATGAGCAGTTCTTC.